The 22 T cell receptor beta chains listed next were all sequenced from one sample in a study of beta chain features in type 1 diabetes. Expressed TCRB transcripts got sequenced, as all isolated RNA was reverse transcribed. The repertoire was sequenced with immunoSEQ multiplex PCR; TCRdb's copy has only in-frame clones and lacks some. In the table there are a few hundred thousand clones, 15% of which are singletons. These TCRs are of unknown antigen specificity. General study points: Shortening that was moderate but significant affected the TCRB CDR3s of Type 1 diabetes patients in all four CD4+ subsets.

Sequencing used naive CD4+ T cells from blood. The receptors were gathered from a man younger than 35 with type 1 diabetes.

The chain links TRBV19 to TRBJ2-1; 11 bases agree with TRBD2. V was clipped by 4 bases and J by 4 bases; unmatched bases: 3. The CDR3 consists of 15 residues. Germline CDR1 LNHDA, CDR2 SQIVND (reference sequence). In DNA form, the CDR3 reads TGTGCCAGTAGTAGAACTAGCGGGGGATACAATGAGCAGTTCTTC. It translates to CASSRTSGGYNEQFF.

The J gene is TRBJ2-3, the V gene TRBV5-1; possibly TRBD2 for D (6 bases). The V gene's germline CDR1 is SGHRS and CDR2 YFSETQ. The CDR3 has 13 residues. Trimming shortened V by 0 bases and J by 6 bases, and 8 bases separated the two germline ends. DNA for the CDR3: TGCGCCAGCAGCTTGGCACGGGGGGATACGCAGTATTTT. This gives the protein CASSLARGDTQYF.

V is TRBV6-5 and J is TRBJ2-1; 9 nucleotides line up with TRBD2. With 4 bases clipped from V and 5 bases from J, the junction kept 9 bases outside the gene matches. The CDR3 contains 16 residues. Per the germline V gene, CDR1 is MNHEY and CDR2 is SVGAGI. CDR3 nucleotide sequence: TGTGCCAGCAGTTCCGAGGTAGCGGGAGCCCACAATGAGCAGTTCTTC. It translates to CASSSEVAGAHNEQFF.

This clone has more than one count but fewer than ten. Other DNA sequences in this sample translate to the same CDR3. V gene TRBV5-1 combines with J gene TRBJ2-7, with 11 bases identical to TRBD1. The CDR3 contains 13 residues. V trimming: 4 bases; J trimming: 5 bases; junction bases outside the gene matches: 2. CDR1 is SGHRS and CDR2 is YFSETQ in the germline V gene. The CDR3 spells CASSLGQGDEQYF. The CDR3 DNA is TGCGCCAGCAGCCTGGGACAGGGGGACGAGCAGTACTTC.

This clone appeared a single time. The chain uses TRBV5-1 and TRBJ2-7; perhaps TRBD2 as D (6 bases). Germline V CDR1 and CDR2: SGHRS, YFSETQ. The CDR3 sequence is 13 residues long. Trimming removed 0 bases from V and 3 bases from J, with 7 bases in between. This CDR3 reads CASSLATSYEQYF. The CDR3 DNA follows: TGCGCCAGCAGCTTGGCGACTAGCTACGAGCAGTACTTC.

V and J are TRBV11-2 and TRBJ2-1, with D maybe TRBD2 (7 bases). The CDR3 sequence is 15 residues long. Per the germline V gene, CDR1 is SGHAT and CDR2 is FQNNGV. V was shortened by 0 bases and J by 6 bases, with 12 bases between the two germline ends. The CDR3 is CASSLERGALNEQFF. The CDR3 DNA follows: TGTGCCAGCAGCTTAGAACGGGGGGCCCTCAATGAGCAGTTCTTC. The whole variable domain, filled in from reference TRBV11-2 and TRBJ2-1, reads EAGVAQSPRYKIIEKRQSVAFWCNPISGHATLYWYQQILGQGPKLLIQFQNNGVVDDSQLPKDRFSAERLKGVDSTLKIQPAKLEDSAVYLCASSLERGALNEQFFGPGTRLTVL.

In this sample, this clone turned up a few times. The chain uses TRBV18 and TRBJ2-3, with TRBD2 as a possible D gene (6 bases). Germline-derived CDR1 and CDR2 are KGHSH and LQKENI. The CDR3 contains 18 residues. The V gene lost 2 bases and the J gene lost 1 base, with 19 bases spanning the gap. DNA of the CDR3: TGTGCCAGCTCACCATTTCACTCGGGAGTGAAGGGCACAGATACGCAGTATTTT. It yields the protein CASSPFHSGVKGTDTQYF.

This clone has more than one count but fewer than ten. The gene calls are TRBV7-2 and TRBJ2-3, with TRBD2 matching 9 bases. The germline gives CDR1 SGHTA, CDR2 FQGNSA. V dropped 5 bases and J dropped 5; count of bases not matched to a gene: 5. The CDR3 totals 14 residues. This chain's CDR3 is CASSEGLALDTQYF. The CDR3 nucleotides are TGTGCCAGCAGCGAGGGACTAGCACTAGATACGCAGTATTTT. Full variable domain (rest looked up from reference TRBV7-2 and TRBJ2-3): GAGVSQSPSNKVTEKGKDVELRCDPISGHTALYWYRQSLGQGLEFLIYFQGNSAPDKSGLPSDRFSAERTGGSVSTLTIQRTQQEDSAVYLCASSEGLALDTQYFGPGTRLTVL.

This rearrangement joins TRBV15 to TRBJ2-2; possibly TRBD2 for D (5 bases). The ends were cut back, 1 base at V and 10 bases at J, with 10 bases in the middle. Germline lookup yields CDR1 LNHNV and CDR2 YYDKDF (reference sequence). The CDR3 contains 13 residues. The CDR3 DNA reads TGTGCCACCAGCAGAGCGGGGTTGGAGGAGCTGTTTTTT. Its protein is CATSRAGLEELFF.

This clone was observed a handful of times. The CDR3 DNA follows: TGTGCCAGCAGTTACACAAGGCTAGGGGCTTTTGAGCAGTTCTTC. Residues: CASSYTRLGAFEQFF. The chain couples TRBV6-5 to TRBJ2-1, with D perhaps matching TRBD1 (5 bases). The V and J ends lost 2 bases and 9 bases respectively, with 17 bases between them. The CDR3 extends over 15 amino acids. Germline V lookup: CDR1 MNHEY, CDR2 SVGAGI.

V is TRBV5-4 and J is TRBJ2-3; D not resolved. Germline V gives CDR1 SGHNT, CDR2 YYREEE (reference sequence). The CDR3 is 12 residues long. V was trimmed by 4 bases and J by 2 bases, leaving 5 bases between them. The CDR3 sequence is CASSPNTDTQYF. CDR3 DNA: TGTGCCAGCAGCCCCAACACAGATACGCAGTATTTT.

This chain joins TRBV11-2 and TRBJ1-1, with TRBD1 matching over 7 bases. After removal of 4 bases from V and 5 bases from J, the junction contained 4 bases not matched to a gene. Per the germline V gene, CDR1 is SGHAT and CDR2 is FQNNGV. The CDR3 runs 13 residues. The DNA of the CDR3 is TGTGCCAGCAGCTCCGGGACAGAGACTGAAGCTTTCTTT. Amino acid sequence: CASSSGTETEAFF.

This clone came up a few times. The rearrangement links TRBV9 to TRBJ2-1, with 8 bases fitting TRBD2. V dropped 4 bases and J dropped 2; count of bases not matched to a gene: 8. There are 16 residues in the CDR3. Germline V CDR1 and CDR2: SGDLS, YYNGEE. CDR3: CASSPRGSGTYNEQFF. DNA of the CDR3: TGTGCCAGCAGCCCCCGGGGTAGCGGGACCTACAATGAGCAGTTCTTC.

This clone came up a few times. This sequence joins TRBV28 and TRBJ2-7; D uncertain. Trimming took off 3 bases at V and 9 bases at J, with 6 bases between the two ends. Germline assignment: CDR1 MDHEN and CDR2 SYDVKM. The CDR3 has 10 amino acids. The CDR3 loop is CASSLERQYF. For the CDR3, the DNA is TGTGCCAGCAGTTTGGAGAGGCAGTACTTC.

There are a few counts of this clone. The chain carries TRBV4-1 and TRBJ2-1; 8 bases agree with TRBD2. J was trimmed by 5 bases and V by 2 bases; bases with no gene match: 11. Germline V CDR1 and CDR2: MGHRA, YSYEKL. The CDR3 has 17 residues. For the CDR3, the DNA is TGCGCCAGCAGCCAACTCGTGGTGGGTAGCGGGAACAATGAGCAGTTCTTC. Encoded protein: CASSQLVVGSGNNEQFF.

The DNA of the CDR3 is TGCGCCAGCAGCCAAGTACGACAGAGCAATCAGCCCCAGCATTTT. Protein product: CASSQVRQSNQPQHF. The chain joins TRBV4-1 to TRBJ1-5, with a weak D call TRBD1 (5 bases). V lost 1 base and J 1 base, leaving 8 bases between the germline ends. CDR1 is MGHRA and CDR2 is YSYEKL in the germline V gene. This CDR3 is 15 amino acids long.

The rearrangement links TRBV14 to TRBJ1-6; no definite D call. There are 14 residues in the CDR3. Trimming shortened V by 1 base and J by 7 bases, and 8 bases separated the two germline ends. Germline CDR1 reads SGHDN; CDR2 reads FVKESK. The CDR3, as DNA: TGTGCCAGCAGCCAAGGGACTGCAAATTCACCCCTCCACTTT. This gives the protein CASSQGTANSPLHF.

The chain couples TRBV10-3 to TRBJ2-3; 9 bases are a match to TRBD1. J gave up 6 bases and V 6 bases, and 10 bases lay outside the gene matches. Looked up from germline, CDR1 is ENHRY and CDR2 is SYGVKD. CDR3 size: 15 residues. Written as DNA, the CDR3 is TGTGCCATCAGCCCGGGACAGGGACCATCCGATACGCAGTATTTT. Translating it yields CAISPGQGPSDTQYF.

The V and J genes are TRBV27 and TRBJ2-1, with no clear D. This CDR3 region has 17 residues. Germline assignment: CDR1 MNHEY and CDR2 SMNVEV (reference sequence). V shed 5 bases and J shed 2 bases, with 19 bases lying between them. This CDR3 reads CASSLTSKTKAYNEQFF. CDR3 nucleotide sequence: TGTGCCAGCAGTCTGACCTCGAAGACAAAGGCCTACAATGAGCAGTTCTTC.

This clone has only a few counts. This CDR3 is CASSPSSDRGYEQYF. DNA of the CDR3: TGTGCCAGCAGCCCGTCGTCCGACAGGGGTTACGAGCAGTACTTC. The chain links TRBV28 to TRBJ2-7; 8 bases match TRBD1. The length of the CDR3 is 15 residues. Germline CDR1 and CDR2: MDHEN and SYDVKM. V was clipped by 6 bases and J by 4 bases; unmatched bases: 11.

The rearrangement uses TRBV9 and TRBJ2-1, with 7 bases aligning to TRBD2. V was pared by 7 bases and J by 15 bases, with 13 bases of the junction left unmatched. From germline, CDR1 is SGDLS and CDR2 YYNGEE. The CDR3 has 12 residues. This CDR3 is CASGREGGPPFF. Here the CDR3 DNA reads TGTGCCAGCGGCCGAGAGGGAGGGCCCCCGTTCTTC.

This clone was detected a few times. The rearrangement uses TRBV10-2 and TRBJ2-7, with D possibly being TRBD1 (7 bases). The CDR3 totals 14 residues. The germline V gene has CDR1 WSHSY and CDR2 SAAADI. V was pared by 2 bases and J by 11 bases, with 19 bases between. CDR3 DNA sequence: TGCGCCAGCAGTGAGCAGGGGGGCTCTGCCTTTGAGTACTTC. It translates to CASSEQGGSAFEYF.